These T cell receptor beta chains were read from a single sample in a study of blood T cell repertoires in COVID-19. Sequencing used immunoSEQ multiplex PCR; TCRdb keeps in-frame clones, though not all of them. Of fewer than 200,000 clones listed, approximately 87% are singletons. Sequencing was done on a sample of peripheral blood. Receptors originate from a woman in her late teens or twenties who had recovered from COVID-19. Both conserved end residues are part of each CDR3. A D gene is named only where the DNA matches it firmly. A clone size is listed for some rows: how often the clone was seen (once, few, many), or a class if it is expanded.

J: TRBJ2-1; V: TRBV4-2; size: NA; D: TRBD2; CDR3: CASSQGTSGGFPYNEQFF; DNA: TGTGCCAGCAGCCAAGGGACTAGCGGAGGATTCCCCTACAATGAGCAGTTCTTC
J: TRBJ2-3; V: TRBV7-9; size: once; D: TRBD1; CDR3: CASSRLWDRGRDTQYF; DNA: TGTGCCAGCAGCCGACTGTGGGACAGGGGGCGAGATACGCAGTATTTT
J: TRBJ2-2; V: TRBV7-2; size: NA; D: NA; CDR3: CASSLVGHGTGELFF; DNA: TGTGCCAGCAGCCTTGTTGGACATGGGACCGGGGAGCTGTTTTTT
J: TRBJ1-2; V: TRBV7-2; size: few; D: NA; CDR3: CASSPGVGLANYGYTF; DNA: TGTGCCAGCAGCCCGGGGGTCGGATTAGCTAACTATGGCTACACCTTC
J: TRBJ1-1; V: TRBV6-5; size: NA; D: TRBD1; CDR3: CASSYRDRGRGTEAFF; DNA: TGTGCCAGCAGTTACCGGGACAGGGGGCGGGGCACTGAAGCTTTCTTT
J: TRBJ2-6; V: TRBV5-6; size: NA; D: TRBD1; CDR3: CASSLAATGVSGANVLTF; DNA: TGTGCCAGCAGCTTGGCCGCGACAGGGGTCTCTGGGGCCAACGTCCTGACTTTC
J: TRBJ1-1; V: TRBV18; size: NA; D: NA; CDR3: CASSPQTVSNTEAFF; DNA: TGTGCCAGCTCACCCCAGACAGTTTCGAACACTGAAGCTTTCTTT
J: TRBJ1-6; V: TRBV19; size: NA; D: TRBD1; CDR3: CASSIKGQNSPLHF; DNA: TGTGCCAGTAGTATCAAGGGACAGAATTCACCCCTCCACTTT
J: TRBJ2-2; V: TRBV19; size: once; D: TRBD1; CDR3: CASSRQGARGTGELFF; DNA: TGTGCCAGTAGTAGACAGGGGGCGCGAGGGACCGGGGAGCTGTTTTTT
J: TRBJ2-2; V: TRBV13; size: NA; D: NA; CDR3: CASSLRGFHTGELFF; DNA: TGTGCCAGCAGCTTAAGGGGGTTCCACACCGGGGAGCTGTTTTTT
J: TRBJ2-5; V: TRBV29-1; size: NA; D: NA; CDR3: CSVDYPRLAAETQYF; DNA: TGCAGCGTTGATTACCCCCGATTGGCGGCAGAGACCCAGTACTTC
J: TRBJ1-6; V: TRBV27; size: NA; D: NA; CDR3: CASSLKRVSPLHF; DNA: TGTGCCAGCAGTTTGAAGCGGGTTTCACCCCTCCACTTT
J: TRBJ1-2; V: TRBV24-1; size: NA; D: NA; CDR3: CATSDLRQGNGYTF; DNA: TGTGCCACCAGTGATTTGCGGCAGGGGAATGGCTACACCTTC
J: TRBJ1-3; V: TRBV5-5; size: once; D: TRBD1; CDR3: CASSSYPRQGDGNTIYF; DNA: TGTGCCAGCAGCTCCTACCCTAGACAGGGTGACGGAAACACCATATATTTT
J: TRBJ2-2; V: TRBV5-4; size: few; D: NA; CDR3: CASSLGRANTGELFF; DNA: TGTGCCAGCAGCCTGGGGCGGGCGAACACCGGGGAGCTGTTTTTT
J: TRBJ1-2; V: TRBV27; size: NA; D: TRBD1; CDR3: CASRLQGASYGYTF; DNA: TGTGCCAGCAGGTTACAGGGGGCTAGCTATGGCTACACCTTC
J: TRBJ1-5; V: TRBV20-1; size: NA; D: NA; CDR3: CSASGDQPQHF; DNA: TGCAGTGCTAGCGGGGATCAGCCCCAGCATTTT
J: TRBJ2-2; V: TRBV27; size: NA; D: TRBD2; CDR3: CASSLELAGIPLRLTGELFF; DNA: TGTGCCAGCAGTTTAGAACTAGCGGGCATCCCGCTGAGGTTGACCGGGGAGCTGTTTTTT
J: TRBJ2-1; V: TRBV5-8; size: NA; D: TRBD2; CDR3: CASTHWTSGKNEQFF; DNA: TGTGCCAGCACCCACTGGACTAGCGGGAAGAATGAGCAGTTCTTC
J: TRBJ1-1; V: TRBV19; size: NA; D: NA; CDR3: CASSIGRKDTEAFF; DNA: TGTGCCAGTAGTATTGGGAGGAAGGACACTGAAGCTTTCTTT
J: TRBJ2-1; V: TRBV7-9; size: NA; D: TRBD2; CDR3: CASSLVVSGYNEQFF; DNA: TGTGCCAGCAGCTTAGTAGTTAGCGGGTACAATGAGCAGTTCTTC
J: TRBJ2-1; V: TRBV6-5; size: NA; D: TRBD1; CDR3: CASRISPGQGMFEFF; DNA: TGTGCCAGCAGAATATCTCCGGGACAGGGAATGTTTGAGTTCTTC
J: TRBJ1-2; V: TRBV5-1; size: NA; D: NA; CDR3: CARSLAGGGGNTF; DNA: TGCGCCCGCAGCTTGGCCGGGGGCGGGGGCAACACCTTC
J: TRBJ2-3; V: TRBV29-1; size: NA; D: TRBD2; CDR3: CSVEGEGTSTDTQYF; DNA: TGCAGCGTTGAAGGGGAGGGTACGAGCACAGATACGCAGTATTTT
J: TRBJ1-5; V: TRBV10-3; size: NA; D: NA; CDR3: CAISNRYNQPQHF; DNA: TGTGCCATCAGTAACAGATACAATCAGCCCCAGCATTTT
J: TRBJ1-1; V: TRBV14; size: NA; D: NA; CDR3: CASSRQRNTEAFF; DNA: TGTGCCAGCAGCAGACAGAGGAACACTGAAGCTTTCTTT
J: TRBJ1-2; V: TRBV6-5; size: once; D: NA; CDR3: CASSYSQAGGYTF; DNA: TGTGCCAGCAGTTACTCCCAGGCGGGTGGCTACACCTTC
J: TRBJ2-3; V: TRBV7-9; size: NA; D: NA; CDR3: CASSLQGPPTDTQYF; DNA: TGTGCCAGCAGCTTACAGGGGCCGCCCACAGATACGCAGTATTTT
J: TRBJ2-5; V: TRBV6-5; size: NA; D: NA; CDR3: CASRRTWGDQETQYF; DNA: TGTGCCAGCAGGCGTACATGGGGGGACCAAGAGACCCAGTACTTC
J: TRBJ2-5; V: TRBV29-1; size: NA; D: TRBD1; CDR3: CSGGQGDQETQYF; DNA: TGCAGCGGTGGACAGGGGGACCAAGAGACCCAGTACTTC
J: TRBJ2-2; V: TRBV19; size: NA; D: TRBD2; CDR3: CASSATSGATGELFF; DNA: TGTGCCAGTAGTGCCACTAGCGGAGCCACCGGGGAGCTGTTTTTT
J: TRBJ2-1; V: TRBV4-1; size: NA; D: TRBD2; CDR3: CASSQEVGGGQFF; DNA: TGCGCCAGCAGCCAAGAGGTGGGGGGGGGTCAGTTCTTC
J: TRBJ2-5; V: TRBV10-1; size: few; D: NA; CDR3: CASSPAGKTQYF; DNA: TGCGCCAGCAGTCCGGCGGGGAAGACCCAGTACTTC
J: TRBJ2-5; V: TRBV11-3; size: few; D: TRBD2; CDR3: CASSLDGGETQYF; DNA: TGTGCCAGCAGCTTAGACGGGGGGGAGACCCAGTACTTC
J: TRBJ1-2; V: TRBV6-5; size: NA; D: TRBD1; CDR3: CASSYGDSDPEYGYTF; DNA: TGTGCCAGCAGTTATGGGGACAGTGACCCGGAATATGGCTACACCTTC
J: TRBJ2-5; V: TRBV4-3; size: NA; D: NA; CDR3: CASSQSRLQETQYF; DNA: TGCGCCAGCAGCCAGTCCAGACTCCAAGAGACCCAGTACTTC
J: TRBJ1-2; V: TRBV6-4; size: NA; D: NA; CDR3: CASSDSLEGGYTF; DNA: TGTGCCAGCAGTGACTCATTGGAGGGTGGCTACACCTTC
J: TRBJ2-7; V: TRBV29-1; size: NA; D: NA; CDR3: CSVPRSGDGVYEQYF; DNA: TGCAGCGTTCCCCGCTCGGGGGACGGAGTTTACGAGCAGTACTTC
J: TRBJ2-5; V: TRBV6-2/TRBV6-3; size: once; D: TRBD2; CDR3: CASSYGRLAGAAETQYF; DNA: TGTGCCAGCAGTTACGGAAGACTAGCGGGGGCTGCAGAGACCCAGTACTTC
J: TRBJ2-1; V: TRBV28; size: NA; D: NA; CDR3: CASSPRSEQFF; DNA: TGTGCCAGCAGTCCCCGGAGTGAGCAGTTCTTC
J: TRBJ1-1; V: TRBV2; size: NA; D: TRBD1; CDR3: CASSRQGMNTEAFF; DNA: TGTGCCAGCAGCCGACAGGGGATGAACACTGAAGCTTTCTTT
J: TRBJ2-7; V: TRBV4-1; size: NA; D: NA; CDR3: CASSQDAAAGSYEQYF; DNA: TGCGCCAGCAGCCAAGATGCCGCGGCAGGGTCCTACGAGCAGTACTTC
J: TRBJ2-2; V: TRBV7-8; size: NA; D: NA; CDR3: CASSLWGANTGELFF; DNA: TGTGCCAGCAGCTTATGGGGGGCGAACACCGGGGAGCTGTTTTTT
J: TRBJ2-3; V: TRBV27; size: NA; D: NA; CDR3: CASSSLIASTDTQYF; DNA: TGTGCCAGCAGTTCACTAATTGCTAGCACAGATACGCAGTATTTT
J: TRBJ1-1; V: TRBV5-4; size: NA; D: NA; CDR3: CASSIAGATMNTEAFF; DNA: TGTGCCAGCAGCATCGCGGGAGCAACCATGAACACTGAAGCTTTCTTT
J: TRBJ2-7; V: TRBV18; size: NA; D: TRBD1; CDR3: CASSPWDSSYEQYF; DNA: TGTGCCAGCTCACCATGGGACAGCTCCTACGAGCAGTACTTC
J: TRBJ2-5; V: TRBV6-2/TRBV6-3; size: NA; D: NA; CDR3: CASSSQGLDTATQYF; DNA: TGTGCCAGCAGTTCCCAGGGCTTAGACACTGCGACCCAGTACTTC
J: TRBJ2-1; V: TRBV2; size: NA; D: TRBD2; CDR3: CASSSGTSAYNEQFF; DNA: TGTGCCAGCAGTTCCGGGACTAGCGCCTACAATGAGCAGTTCTTC
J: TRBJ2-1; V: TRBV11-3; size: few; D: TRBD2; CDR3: CASSLVAGGGYNEQFF; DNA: TGTGCCAGCAGCTTAGTAGCGGGGGGTGGCTACAATGAGCAGTTCTTC